One sample yielded the 25 T cell receptor beta chains listed below, sequenced in a study of OX40 agonist ivuxolimab in advanced cancers. Some clones are missing from TCRdb's copy, which holds only in-frame ones; the method was immunoSEQ multiplex PCR. The sample holds about 58,000 clones, around 78% seen once. This specimen consisted of CD4+ or CD8+ T cells sorted from blood, obtained in a trial of the OX40 agonist ivuxolimab. Receptor source: an adult with an advanced solid tumor such as melanoma, head and neck, liver or kidney cancer.

The rearrangement uses TRBV28 and TRBJ1-3; TRBD1 might be the D (5 bases). V was pared by 5 bases and J by 1 base, with 18 bases between. Germline V CDR1 and CDR2: MDHEN, SYDVKM. This CDR3 contains 17 residues. The CDR3 spells CASSLISTEPSGNTIYF. The CDR3 bases are TGTGCCAGCAGTCTCATTTCGACAGAGCCTTCTGGAAACACCATATATTTT.

This clone was observed once. This sequence joins TRBV6-1 and TRBJ2-7; tentatively, D is TRBD2 (5 bases). The CDR3 sequence is 15 residues long. Germline CDR1 and CDR2: MNHNS and SASEGT. The V end was cut by 2 bases, the J end by 4 bases, with 15 bases between. CDR3: CASSESTGSWYEQYF. The CDR3 nucleotides are TGTGCCAGCAGTGAATCAACGGGGTCGTGGTACGAGCAGTACTTC.

This chain links TRBV29-1 with TRBJ2-3, with 11 bases fitting TRBD2. The V gene's germline CDR1 is SQVTM and CDR2 ANQGSEA. The CDR3 spans 14 residues. Trimming took 2 bases from V and 4 from J; bases not matched to a gene: 2. CDR3 DNA: TGCAGCGTTGAAACTAGCGGGGGTTCAGATACGCAGTATTTT. This sequence encodes CSVETSGGSDTQYF.

Written as DNA, the CDR3 is TGTGCCTGGAGGGGAGGGACACGGAACACCGGGGAGCTGTTTTTT. This codes for CAWRGGTRNTGELFF. The chain couples TRBV30 to TRBJ2-2, with D possibly TRBD2 on 7 matching bases. CDR3 length equals 15 residues. V lost 3 bases to trimming and J lost 1 base, with 12 bases between them. Germline V gives CDR1 GTSNPN, CDR2 SVGIG (reference sequence). The complete variable domain, with remaining parts taken from reference TRBV30 and TRBJ2-2, reads SQTIHQWPATLVQPVGSPLSLECTVEGTSNPNLYWYRQAAGRGLQLLFYSVGIGQISSEVPQNLSASRPQDRQFILSSKKLLLSDSGFYLCAWRGGTRNTGELFFGEGSRLTVL.

This chain uses TRBV9 with TRBJ1-5, with TRBD1 matching over 9 bases. Germline V gene data show CDR1 as SGDLS and CDR2 as YYNGEE. This CDR3 is 13 amino acids long. The V gene end was trimmed by 7 bases and the J gene end by 6 bases; junction bases not matched to a gene: 5. The CDR3 reads CASGRTGVQPQHF. CDR3 DNA: TGTGCCAGCGGGAGGACAGGGGTTCAGCCCCAGCATTTT.

The genes are TRBV7-2 and TRBJ2-3; weak D call: TRBD1 (5 bases). The V end lost 3 bases, the J end lost 5 bases, and 9 bases lay between the germline ends. The germline gives CDR1 SGHTA, CDR2 FQGNSA. The CDR3 is 13 residues long. The CDR3 sequence: CASSLGLEDTQYF. The DNA for the CDR3 is TGTGCCAGCAGCTTGGGGCTGGAAGATACGCAGTATTTT.

The chain combines TRBV7-2 with TRBJ2-1; D is perhaps TRBD1 (6 bases). The germline V gene encodes CDR1 SGHTA and CDR2 FQGNSA. Trimming took off 3 bases at V and 1 base at J, with 7 bases between the two ends. This CDR3 is built from 14 residues. CDR3 region: CASSFRGSYNEQFF. The CDR3 DNA is TGTGCCAGCAGCTTCAGGGGTTCCTACAATGAGCAGTTCTTC.

The table lists this clone with a few counts. V and J are TRBV6-5 and TRBJ1-2; D may be TRBD1 (5 bases). V lost 2 bases and J 4 bases, leaving 11 bases between the germline ends. The CDR3 sequence is 14 residues long. Germline values: CDR1 MNHEY, CDR2 SVGAGI. The DNA of the CDR3 is TGTGCCAGCAGTTACGGGGGGTACGGCTATGGCTACACCTTC. It codes for CASSYGGYGYGYTF.

This chain links TRBV28 with TRBJ2-7; the D call may be TRBD1 or TRBD2 (5 bases each). Trimming removed 7 bases at V and 0 bases at J, with 7 bases between. Per the germline V gene, CDR1 is MDHEN and CDR2 is SYDVKM. CDR3 size: 12 residues. The CDR3 here is CASIGTSYEQYF. The CDR3 bases are TGTGCCAGCATAGGGACCTCCTACGAGCAGTACTTC. The full variable domain, in which reference TRBV28 and TRBJ2-7 provide the parts outside the CDR3, is DVKVTQSSRYLVKRTGEKVFLECVQDMDHENMFWYRQDPGLGLRLIYFSYDVKMKEKGDIPEGYSVSREKKERFSLILESASTNQTSMYLCASIGTSYEQYFGPGTRLTVT.

CDR3 nucleotide sequence: TGTGCCAGCAGCTTAGGACTTCTGGGACAGGGGGTAGTTGGTTATGGCTACACCTTC. Translation gives CASSLGLLGQGVVGYGYTF. This rearrangement joins TRBV7-9 to TRBJ1-2; 11 bases match TRBD1. The CDR3 consists of 19 residues. Unmatched junction bases numbered 15, after V lost 1 base and J lost 5 bases. CDR1 SEHNR and CDR2 FQNEAQ come from the germline V gene (reference sequence).

The chain joins TRBV5-8 to TRBJ2-1; 9 bases match TRBD1. Germline V gene sequence: CDR1 SGHTS, CDR2 YDEGEE. V gave up 9 bases and J gave up 5 bases; unmatched junction bases: 12. The CDR3 sequence is 15 residues long. In nucleotides, the CDR3 is TGTGCCACTACGAGTGGGGACAGGGTGGACAATGAGCAGTTCTTC. Encoded protein: CATTSGDRVDNEQFF. Full variable domain (rest looked up from reference TRBV5-8 and TRBJ2-1): EAGVTQSPTHLIKTRGQQATLRCSPISGHTSVYWYQQALGLGLQFLLWYDEGEERNRGNFPPRFSGRQFPNYSSELNVNALELEDSALYLCATTSGDRVDNEQFFGPGTRLTVL.

This chain connects TRBV5-1 to TRBJ2-7; D uncertain. Germline-derived CDR1 and CDR2 are SGHRS and YFSETQ. Between the trimmed V and J ends, which lost 1 base and 6 bases, there was a span of 11 bases. This CDR3 contains 13 residues. CDR3 sequence reads: CASSLSPGPEQYF. CDR3 nucleotides: TGCGCCAGCAGCTTGTCCCCTGGACCCGAGCAGTACTTC.

This clone has more than one count but fewer than ten. The chain combines TRBV7-3 with TRBJ1-1, with D maybe TRBD1 (6 bases). The CDR3 has 14 residues. The germline CDR1 and CDR2 sequences are SGHTA and FQGTGA. Trimming shortened V by 1 base and J by 4 bases, and 10 bases separated the two germline ends. CDR3 residues: CASSLMGASTEAFF. The CDR3, as DNA: TGTGCCAGCAGCTTAATGGGGGCGAGCACTGAAGCTTTCTTT.

The chain links TRBV9 to TRBJ2-3; 9 bases are a match to TRBD2. Germline trimming cut 1 base from V and 4 bases from J; bases unmatched to any gene: 1. From germline, CDR1 is SGDLS and CDR2 YYNGEE. CDR3 size: 14 residues. The CDR3 loop is CASSVWTSADTQYF. The DNA of the CDR3 is TGTGCCAGCAGCGTATGGACTAGCGCAGATACGCAGTATTTT.

The chain couples TRBV5-4 to TRBJ1-5; D possibly corresponds to TRBD1 (5 bases). This CDR3 is built from 15 residues. Germline V gene lookup returns CDR1 SGHNT and CDR2 YYREEE (reference sequence). Deletions cut 0 bases from V and 1 base from J, with 8 bases between. CDR3 bases: TGTGCCAGCAGCTTGGGGGGACGGAGCAATCAGCCCCAGCATTTT. This gives the protein CASSLGGRSNQPQHF.

This clone was detected only once. The CDR3 bases are TGTGCCAGCGGGAGGGGGGTCCGCAATGAGCAGTTCTTC. Residues: CASGRGVRNEQFF. The chain couples TRBV7-8 to TRBJ2-1; D might be TRBD2 (7 bases). Deletions cut 8 bases from V and 6 bases from J, with 14 bases between. Germline CDR1 SGHVS, CDR2 FQNEAQ. The CDR3 totals 13 residues. Full variable domain (outside the CDR3, taken from reference TRBV7-8 and TRBJ2-1): GAGVSQSPRYKVAKRGQDVALRCDPISGHVSLFWYQQALGQGPEFLTYFQNEAQLDKSGLPSDRFFAERPEGSVSTLKIQRTQQEDSAVYLCASGRGVRNEQFFGPGTRLTVL.

The chain links TRBV6-1 to TRBJ1-5; TRBD1 might be the D (6 bases). Germline lookup yields CDR1 MNHNS and CDR2 SASEGT. Trimming shortened V by 6 bases and J by 2 bases, and 14 bases separated the two germline ends. CDR3 length equals 15 residues. The CDR3 nucleotides read TGTGCCAGCAGAGAACTGACAGGCGGCAATCAGCCCCAGCATTTT. This sequence encodes CASRELTGGNQPQHF.

V and J are TRBV6-1 and TRBJ1-2; possible D gene TRBD1, 5 bases. The CDR3 has 14 amino acids. The germline V gene has CDR1 MNHNS and CDR2 SASEGT. V was cut by 0 bases and J by 8 bases, with 13 bases left in between. This CDR3 is CASSEASGGGGYTF. CDR3 in DNA: TGTGCCAGCAGTGAAGCCTCGGGGGGGGGAGGCTACACCTTC.

The gene calls are TRBV5-6 and TRBJ1-6; D may be TRBD1 (5 bases). Trimming left V 4 bases short and J 1 base short, with 6 bases between. The CDR3 loop spans 14 amino acids. Germline assignment: CDR1 SGHDT and CDR2 YYEEEE. Here the CDR3 reads CASSEGSYNSPLHF. CDR3 DNA: TGTGCCAGCAGCGAGGGGTCCTATAATTCACCCCTCCACTTT. The complete variable domain, with remaining parts taken from reference TRBV5-6 and TRBJ1-6, reads DAGVTQSPTHLIKTRGQQVTLRCSPKSGHDTVSWYQQALGQGPQFIFQYYEEEERQRGNFPDRFSGHQFPNYSSELNVNALLLGDSALYLCASSEGSYNSPLHFGNGTRLTVT.

This chain links TRBV28 with TRBJ2-2, with 8 bases matching TRBD2. This CDR3 has 14 residues. The germline V gene encodes CDR1 MDHEN and CDR2 SYDVKM. The junction had 4 bases not matched to a gene; V was cut back by 6 bases and J by 4 bases. The CDR3: CASRLSGVTGELFF. CDR3 in DNA: TGTGCCAGCAGACTTAGCGGGGTCACCGGGGAGCTGTTTTTT.

V usage is TRBV7-3 and J usage is TRBJ2-3, with 8 bases matching TRBD2. This CDR3 comprises 16 residues. Germline CDR1 SGHTA, CDR2 FQGTGA. V gave up 3 bases and J gave up 6 bases; unmatched junction bases: 11. The CDR3, as DNA: TGTGCCAGCAGCTTGTCCGGGACTAGTCAGTCGGATACGCAGTATTTT. Its translation is CASSLSGTSQSDTQYF.

This clone was seen a single time. The CDR3 loop is CASRYGGPLDTQYF. Here the CDR3 DNA reads TGTGCCAGCCGGTACGGGGGGCCGTTAGATACGCAGTATTTT. The V gene is TRBV6-1, the J gene TRBJ2-3; TRBD2 is a possible D gene (7 bases). Looked up from germline, CDR1 is MNHNS and CDR2 is SASEGT. Between the trimmed V and J ends, which lost 8 bases and 5 bases, there was a span of 17 bases. This CDR3 contains 14 residues.

J is TRBJ1-3 and V is TRBV4-1; perhaps TRBD1 as D (5 bases). The CDR3 consists of 15 residues. CDR1 MGHRA and CDR2 YSYEKL come from the germline V gene. V gave up 2 bases and J gave up 8 bases, with 16 bases separating them. The CDR3 bases are TGCGCCAGCAGCCAATATCTTCAGGGCGGAGACACCATATATTTT. It encodes CASSQYLQGGDTIYF.

This clone has more than one count but fewer than ten. CDR3: CASSLYRQGAGGNTIYF. As DNA, the CDR3 is TGTGCCAGCAGCTTATACCGACAGGGGGCGGGTGGAAACACCATATATTTT. The genes are TRBV13 and TRBJ1-3; 10 bases are shared with TRBD1. The junction had 7 bases not matched to a gene; V was cut back by 2 bases and J by 3 bases. CDR1 PRHDT and CDR2 FYEKMQ come from the germline V gene (reference sequence). The CDR3 spans 17 residues.

The V call is TRBV7-9, the J call TRBJ1-1, with a weak D call TRBD1 (5 bases). The CDR3 extends over 14 amino acids. Looked up from germline, CDR1 is SEHNR and CDR2 is FQNEAQ (reference sequence). V lost 3 bases to trimming and J lost 5 bases, with 13 bases between them. The CDR3 DNA follows: TGTGCCAGCAGCTTGTACGGGGGGTGGACTGAAGCTTTCTTT. Amino acid sequence: CASSLYGGWTEAFF.